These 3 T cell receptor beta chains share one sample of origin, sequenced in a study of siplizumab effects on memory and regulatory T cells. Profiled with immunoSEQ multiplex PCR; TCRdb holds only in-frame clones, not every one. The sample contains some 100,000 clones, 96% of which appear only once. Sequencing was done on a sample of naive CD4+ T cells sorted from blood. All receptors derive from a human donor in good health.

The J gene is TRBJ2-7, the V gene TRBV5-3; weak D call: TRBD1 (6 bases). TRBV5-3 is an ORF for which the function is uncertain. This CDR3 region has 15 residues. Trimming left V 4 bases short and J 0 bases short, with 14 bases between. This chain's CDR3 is CARSDTGLSSYEQYF. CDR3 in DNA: TGTGCCAGAAGCGATACAGGGTTAAGCTCCTACGAGCAGTACTTC.

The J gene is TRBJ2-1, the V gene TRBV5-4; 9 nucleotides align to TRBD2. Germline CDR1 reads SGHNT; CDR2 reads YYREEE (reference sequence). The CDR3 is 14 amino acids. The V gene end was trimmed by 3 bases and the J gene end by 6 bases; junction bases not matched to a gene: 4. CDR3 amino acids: CASSSSGGTNEQFF. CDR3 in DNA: TGTGCCAGCAGCTCCAGCGGGGGGACCAATGAGCAGTTCTTC.

The CDR3 DNA reads TGTGCCAGCTCACCAGTCTCAGATACGCAGTATTTT. Amino acids: CASSPVSDTQYF. The rearrangement uses TRBV18 and TRBJ2-3; no firm D call. CDR3 length: 12 residues. Germline CDR1 reads KGHSH; CDR2 reads LQKENI. V dropped 2 bases and J dropped 4 bases, with 4 bases sitting between them.